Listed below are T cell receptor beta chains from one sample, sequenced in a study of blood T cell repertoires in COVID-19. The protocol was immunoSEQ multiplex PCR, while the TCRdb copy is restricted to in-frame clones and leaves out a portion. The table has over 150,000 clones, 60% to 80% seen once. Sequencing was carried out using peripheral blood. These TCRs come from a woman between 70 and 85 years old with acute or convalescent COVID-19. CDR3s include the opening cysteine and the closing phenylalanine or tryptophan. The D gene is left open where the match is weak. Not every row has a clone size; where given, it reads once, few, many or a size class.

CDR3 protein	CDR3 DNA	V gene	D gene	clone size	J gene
CASSLIRGTEAFF	TGTGCCAGCAGTTTAATCAGGGGCACTGAAGCTTTCTTT	TRBV12-3/TRBV12-4	.	.	TRBJ1-1
CASSLAPRGGETQYF	TGTGCCAGCAGCTTGGCACCTCGAGGGGGAGAGACCCAGTACTTC	TRBV5-6	.	.	TRBJ2-5
CATAEGDQPQHF	TGTGCCACCGCGGAGGGCGACCAGCCCCAGCATTTT	TRBV24-1	.	.	TRBJ1-5
CASSRAGTGGRRSNEKLFF	TGTGCCAGCAGCAGGGCCGGGACAGGGGGACGTCGATCTAATGAAAAACTGTTTTTT	TRBV21-1	.	.	TRBJ1-4
CASSLGQGASYEQYF	TGTGCCAGCAGCCTCGGACAGGGGGCGTCCTACGAGCAGTACTTC	TRBV9	TRBD1	.	TRBJ2-7
CATAGGTPGSTDTQYF	TGTGCCACCGCGGGAGGAACCCCGGGTTCCACAGATACGCAGTATTTT	TRBV24-1	TRBD2	.	TRBJ2-3
CASSEGPAGGYTF	TGTGCCAGCAGTGAAGGGCCTGCAGGTGGCTACACCTTC	TRBV6-1	.	.	TRBJ1-2
CASSFRLAWSTDTQYF	TGTGCCAGTAGTTTCCGACTAGCATGGAGCACAGATACGCAGTATTTT	TRBV19	TRBD2	.	TRBJ2-3
CSDGGVGETQYF	TGCAGCGATGGGGGGGTCGGGGAGACCCAGTACTTC	TRBV29-1	TRBD2	.	TRBJ2-5
CASSQDAIRQGNQPQHF	TGCGCCAGCAGCCAAGATGCAATAAGACAGGGGAATCAGCCCCAGCATTTT	TRBV4-1	TRBD1	few	TRBJ1-5
CASSQGRTGGEEKLFF	TGTGCCAGCAGCCAAGGGAGGACAGGGGGCGAAGAAAAACTGTTTTTT	TRBV3-1/TRBV3-2	TRBD1	.	TRBJ1-4
CASSSLGAAYNEQFF	TGTGCCAGCAGCTCCTTAGGGGCCGCCTACAATGAGCAGTTCTTC	TRBV7-2	.	.	TRBJ2-1
CASRSQGSRANSPLHF	TGTGCCAGCAGGTCTCAGGGGAGTCGGGCTAATTCACCCCTCCACTTT	TRBV12-1	.	.	TRBJ1-6
CASSIFPDGVNSPLHF	TGTGCCAGTAGTATCTTTCCAGACGGGGTTAATTCACCCCTCCACTTT	TRBV19	.	.	TRBJ1-6
CASSRKRTYNEQFF	TGTGCCAGCAGCCGAAAGAGGACCTACAATGAGCAGTTCTTC	TRBV3-1/TRBV3-2	.	few	TRBJ2-1
CASSTLTGGDSGGYTF	TGTGCCAGCAGCACGTTGACAGGGGGCGATTCTGGTGGCTACACCTTC	TRBV9	TRBD1	.	TRBJ1-2
CASSQGQGGLQPQHF	TGCGCCAGCAGCCAAGGACAGGGAGGTCTCCAGCCCCAGCATTTT	TRBV4-1	TRBD1	.	TRBJ1-5
CASSEGGQHSPLHF	TGCGCCAGCAGTGAGGGCGGACAGCATTCACCCCTCCACTTT	TRBV10-2	.	.	TRBJ1-6
CASSPTSAGANVLTF	TGCGCCAGCAGCCCCACTTCGGCTGGGGCCAACGTCCTGACTTTC	TRBV5-1	.	.	TRBJ2-6
CASTGTSGRRSTGELFF	TGCGCCAGCACCGGGACTAGCGGGCGGAGGAGCACCGGGGAGCTGTTTTTT	TRBV10-1	TRBD2	.	TRBJ2-2
CASSSGQGTYNEQFF	TGTGCCAGCAGCTCCGGACAGGGAACATACAATGAGCAGTTCTTC	TRBV5-5	TRBD1	.	TRBJ2-1
CASKPTSGANVLTF	TGCGCCAGCAAGCCCACCTCTGGGGCCAACGTCCTGACTTTC	TRBV5-1	.	.	TRBJ2-6
CASSPDFADSPLHF	TGTGCCAGCTCACCGGACTTTGCTGATTCACCCCTCCACTTT	TRBV18	.	.	TRBJ1-6
CASSLGPLSSGNTIYF	TGTGCCAGCAGCTTAGGCCCTTTGAGCTCTGGAAACACCATATATTTT	TRBV7-2	.	.	TRBJ1-3
CASSRHIDTEAFF	TGTGCCAGCAGTCGACACATAGACACTGAAGCTTTCTTT	TRBV12-3/TRBV12-4	.	.	TRBJ1-1
CSARNAITGGTNEKLFF	TGCAGCGCCCGAAACGCTATAACAGGGGGAACTAATGAAAAACTGTTTTTT	TRBV29-1	TRBD1	once	TRBJ1-4
CASSLPRETEAFF	TGTGCCAGCAGCTTACCGAGGGAAACTGAAGCTTTCTTT	TRBV7-2	.	.	TRBJ1-1
CASSPPDRSSYEQYF	TGTGCCAGCTCACCTCCGGACAGGTCGTCCTACGAGCAGTACTTC	TRBV18	TRBD1	once	TRBJ2-7
CASSLGPQRSTDTQYF	TGTGCCAGCAGTTTGGGCCCCCAGCGGAGCACAGATACGCAGTATTTT	TRBV28	.	.	TRBJ2-3
CASSLVGQGTDEQFF	TGTGCCAGCAGCTTAGTGGGGCAGGGGACAGATGAGCAGTTCTTC	TRBV7-9	TRBD1	.	TRBJ2-1
CSVVPGPGSYNEQFF	TGCAGCGTTGTACCGGGTCCGGGCTCCTACAATGAGCAGTTCTTC	TRBV29-1	.	.	TRBJ2-1
CASRLGLAEGGEQFF	TGTGCCAGCAGATTGGGACTAGCGGAGGGGGGTGAGCAGTTCTTC	TRBV7-2	TRBD2	once	TRBJ2-1